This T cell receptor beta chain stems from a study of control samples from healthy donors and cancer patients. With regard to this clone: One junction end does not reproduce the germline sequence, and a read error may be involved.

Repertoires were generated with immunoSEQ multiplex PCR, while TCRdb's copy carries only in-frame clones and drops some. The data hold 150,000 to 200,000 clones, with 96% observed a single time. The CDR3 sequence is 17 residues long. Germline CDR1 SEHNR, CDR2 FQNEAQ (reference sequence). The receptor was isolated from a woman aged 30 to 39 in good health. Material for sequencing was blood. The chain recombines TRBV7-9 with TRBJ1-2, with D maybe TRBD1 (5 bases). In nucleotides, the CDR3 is TGTGCCAGCAGCTTAGGAGGTCCCTTGGGGCGCGGAAGCGGCTGCACCTTC. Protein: CASSLGGPLGRGSGCTF.